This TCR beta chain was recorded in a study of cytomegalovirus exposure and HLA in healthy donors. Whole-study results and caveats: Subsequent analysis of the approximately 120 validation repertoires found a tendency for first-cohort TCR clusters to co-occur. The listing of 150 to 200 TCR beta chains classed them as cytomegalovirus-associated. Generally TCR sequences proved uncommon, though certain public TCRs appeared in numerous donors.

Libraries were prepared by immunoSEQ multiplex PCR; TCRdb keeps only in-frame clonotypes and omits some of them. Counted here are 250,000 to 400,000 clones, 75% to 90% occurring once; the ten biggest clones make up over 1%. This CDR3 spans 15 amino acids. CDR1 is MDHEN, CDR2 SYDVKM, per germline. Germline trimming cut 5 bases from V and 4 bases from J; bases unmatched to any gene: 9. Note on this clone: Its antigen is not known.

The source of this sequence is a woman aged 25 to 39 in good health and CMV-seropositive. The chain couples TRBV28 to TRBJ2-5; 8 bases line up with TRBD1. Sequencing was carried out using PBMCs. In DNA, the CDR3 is TGTGCCAGCAGTATGCGGAGACAGGGGCGAGAGACCCAGTACTTC. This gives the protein CASSMRRQGRETQYF.